The 13 T cell receptor beta chains presented below share a single source sample, sequenced in a study of T cells in Graves' hyperthyroidism and ophthalmopathy. TCR beta CDR3 region amplification was performed from RNA transcripts. The study used the HTBI primer set for a first-round RT-PCR of the TCR CDR3. Using its own MiXCR run on the multiplex PCR reads, TCRdb lists one record per CDR3 protein. The repertoire includes around 620,000 distinct CDR3 sequences, roughly 17% of them detected once, and around 4% sits in the top ten. The sample taken for sequencing was blood. The receptors stem from a woman aged 25 to 39 with Graves' hyperthyroidism.

In its sample, this clonotype was seen many times. The rearrangement links TRBV29-1 to TRBJ1-1; D is undetermined. CDR3 length: 13 amino acids. The V gene's germline CDR1 is SQVTM and CDR2 ANQGSEA. The V end lost 7 bases, the J end lost 2 bases, and 14 bases lay between the germline ends. CDR3 in amino acids: CSALTGRNTEAFF. CDR3 in DNA: TGCAGCGCCCTGACGGGCAGAAACACTGAAGCTTTCTTT.

This clonotype was seen at least ten times. This chain connects TRBV20-1 to TRBJ1-2; TRBD1 agrees at 8 bases. This CDR3 comprises 13 residues. Germline trimming cut 4 bases from V and 6 bases from J; bases unmatched to any gene: 7. CDR1 and CDR2 from the germline V gene are DFQATT and SNEGSKA (reference sequence). This chain's CDR3 is CSATPGGQDGYTF. The CDR3 bases are TGCAGTGCTACCCCAGGGGGCCAGGATGGCTACACCTTC.

The chain has TRBV19 and TRBJ2-7; the match to TRBD2 covers 7 bases. This CDR3 has 15 amino acids. Trimming cost V 1 base and J 3 bases; bases outside gene matches: 6. CDR1 and CDR2 from the germline V gene are LNHDA and SQIVND (reference sequence). CDR3 coding DNA: TGTGCCAGTAGTATAGGGCCTAGCGGTCACTACGAGCAGTACTTC. It is translated as CASSIGPSGHYEQYF.

V usage is TRBV28 and J usage is TRBJ1-5; TRBD1 agrees at 12 bases. In germline, CDR1 is MDHEN, CDR2 SYDVKM. The CDR3 extends over 15 amino acids. After removal of 5 bases from V and 5 bases from J, the junction contained 4 bases not matched to a gene. The CDR3 bases are TGTGCCAGCAGTGCGGGACAGGGGGCACATCAGCCCCAGCATTTT. Translation: CASSAGQGAHQPQHF. Using reference TRBV28 and TRBJ1-5 for the parts outside the CDR3, the full variable domain is DVKVTQSSRYLVKRTGEKVFLECVQDMDHENMFWYRQDPGLGLRLIYFSYDVKMKEKGDIPEGYSVSREKKERFSLILESASTNQTSMYLCASSAGQGAHQPQHFGDGTRLSIL.

This clonotype has a count of ten or more. This rearrangement joins TRBV28 to TRBJ2-3; 7 bases are shared with TRBD2. The CDR3 runs 15 residues. V trimming: 3 bases; J trimming: 4 bases; junction bases outside the gene matches: 7. CDR1 MDHEN and CDR2 SYDVKM come from the germline V gene. CDR3 sequence (DNA): TGTGCCAGCAGTTTGACCGGGAGGATGTCAGATACGCAGTATTTT. This translates into CASSLTGRMSDTQYF. The full variable domain, in which reference TRBV28 and TRBJ2-3 provide the parts outside the CDR3, is DVKVTQSSRYLVKRTGEKVFLECVQDMDHENMFWYRQDPGLGLRLIYFSYDVKMKEKGDIPEGYSVSREKKERFSLILESASTNQTSMYLCASSLTGRMSDTQYFGPGTRLTVL.

This clonotype was seen only a few times. The chain employs TRBV28 and TRBJ2-1; D remains ambiguous. The CDR3 spans 11 residues. Germline assignment: CDR1 MDHEN and CDR2 SYDVKM. The V gene lost 6 bases and the J gene lost 10 bases, with 10 bases spanning the gap. This CDR3 reads CASSSKEEQFF. Here the CDR3 DNA reads TGTGCCAGCAGCTCAAAAGAGGAGCAGTTCTTC.

J is TRBJ1-2 and V is TRBV16; 7 nucleotides line up with TRBD1. With 5 bases clipped from V and 3 bases from J, the junction kept 3 bases outside the gene matches. CDR3 length: 13 amino acids. Germline CDR1 KGHSY, CDR2 FQNENV. The CDR3 loop reads CASSYQGDYGYTF. CDR3 in DNA: TGTGCCAGCAGCTATCAGGGGGACTATGGCTACACCTTC.

This clonotype was seen repeatedly, ten times or more. This rearrangement joins TRBV11-2 to TRBJ1-2, with D perhaps TRBD1 (5 bases). There are 12 residues in the CDR3. The ends were cut back, 5 bases at V and 12 bases at J, with 16 bases in the middle. Germline loops: CDR1 SGHAT, CDR2 FQNNGV. CDR3 sequence reads: CASSAVAGFNTF. DNA for the CDR3: TGTGCCAGCAGCGCAGTCGCAGGGTTTAACACCTTC.

The table lists this clonotype with a few counts. The CDR3 loop is CASSLGQGMNTEAFF. CDR3 nucleotides: TGTGCCAGTAGTTTGGGACAGGGGATGAACACTGAAGCTTTCTTT. The chain uses TRBV19 and TRBJ1-1, with 10 bases identical to TRBD1. CDR1 and CDR2 (germline): LNHDA, SQIVND (reference sequence). There are 15 residues in the CDR3. V was pared by 5 bases and J by 0 bases, with 3 bases of the junction left unmatched.

In this sample, this clonotype turned up many times. The chain couples TRBV11-2 to TRBJ2-7; D may match TRBD1 or TRBD2 (5 bases each). This CDR3 is built from 14 residues. Trimming took 2 bases from V and 5 from J, leaving 13 bases between them. Germline loops: CDR1 SGHAT, CDR2 FQNNGV. CDR3 DNA: TGTGCCAGCAGCTTATCGTGGGGGAAGAACGAGCAGTACTTC. It specifies CASSLSWGKNEQYF. Together with reference TRBV11-2 and TRBJ2-7, the CDR3 gives the full variable domain: EAGVAQSPRYKIIEKRQSVAFWCNPISGHATLYWYQQILGQGPKLLIQFQNNGVVDDSQLPKDRFSAERLKGVDSTLKIQPAKLEDSAVYLCASSLSWGKNEQYFGPGTRLTVT.

This clonotype appeared a few times. The chain couples TRBV24-1 to TRBJ2-3; TRBD2 is a possible D gene (5 bases). V lost 6 bases and J lost 9, with 9 bases in between. Germline lookup yields CDR1 KGHDR and CDR2 SFDVKD. The CDR3 has 11 amino acids. CDR3 protein: CATSFSGTQYF. In nucleotides, the CDR3 is TGTGCCACCAGTTTTTCGGGGACGCAGTATTTT.

A few counts support this clonotype. The V and J genes are TRBV19 and TRBJ2-7; the match to TRBD1 covers 7 bases. Germline values: CDR1 LNHDA, CDR2 SQIVND (reference sequence). The CDR3 runs 13 residues. Unmatched junction bases numbered 2, after V lost 6 bases and J lost 0 bases. CDR3 amino acids: CASSGQDSYEQYF. CDR3 sequence (DNA): TGTGCCAGTAGCGGACAGGACTCCTACGAGCAGTACTTC.

This clonotype was recorded many times. The chain combines TRBV28 with TRBJ2-5, with a weak D call TRBD1 (5 bases). V was pared by 0 bases and J by 2 bases, with 7 bases between. The CDR3 totals 14 residues. The germline gives CDR1 MDHEN, CDR2 SYDVKM. The CDR3 DNA sequence: TGTGCCAGCAGTTTATGGGACACTCAAGAGACCCAGTACTTC. Translated: CASSLWDTQETQYF.